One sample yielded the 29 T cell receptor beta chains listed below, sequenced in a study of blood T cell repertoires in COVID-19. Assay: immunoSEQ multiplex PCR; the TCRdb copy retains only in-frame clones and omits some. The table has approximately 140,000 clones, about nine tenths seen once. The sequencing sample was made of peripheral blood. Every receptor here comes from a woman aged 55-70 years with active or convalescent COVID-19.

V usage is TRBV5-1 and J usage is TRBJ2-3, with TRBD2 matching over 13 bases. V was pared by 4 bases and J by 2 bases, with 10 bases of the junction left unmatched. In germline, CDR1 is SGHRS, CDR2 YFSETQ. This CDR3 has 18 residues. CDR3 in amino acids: CASSLDGTSGDLTDTQYF. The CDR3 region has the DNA TGCGCCAGCAGCCTCGACGGGACTAGCGGGGATCTCACAGATACGCAGTATTTT. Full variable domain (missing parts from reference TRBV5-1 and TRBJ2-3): KAGVTQTPRYLIKTRGQQVTLSCSPISGHRSVSWYQQTPGQGLQFLFEYFSETQRNKGNFPGRFSGRQFSNSRSEMNVSTLELGDSALYLCASSLDGTSGDLTDTQYFGPGTRLTVL.

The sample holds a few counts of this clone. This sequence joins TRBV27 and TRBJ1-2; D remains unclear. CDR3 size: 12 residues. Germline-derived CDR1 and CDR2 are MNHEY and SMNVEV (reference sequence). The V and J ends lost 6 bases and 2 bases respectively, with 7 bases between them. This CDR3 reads CASSKRNYGYTF. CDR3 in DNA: TGTGCCAGCAGCAAGAGGAACTATGGCTACACCTTC.

The CDR3: CASSTSSQEPSYNSPLHF. The DNA for the CDR3 is TGCGCCAGCAGCACGTCATCTCAGGAACCCTCCTATAATTCACCCCTCCACTTT. The V call is TRBV5-1, the J call TRBJ1-6; no clear D gene. CDR1 is SGHRS and CDR2 is YFSETQ in the germline V gene. The CDR3 contains 18 residues. Trimming pared 4 bases from V and 0 bases from J, leaving 17 bases between.

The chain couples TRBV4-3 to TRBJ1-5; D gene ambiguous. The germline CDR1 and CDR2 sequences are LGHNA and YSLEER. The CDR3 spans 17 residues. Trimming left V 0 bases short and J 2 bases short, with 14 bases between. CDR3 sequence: CASSQDLGSPGNQPQHF. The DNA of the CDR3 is TGCGCCAGCAGCCAAGATCTGGGCAGTCCGGGCAATCAGCCCCAGCATTTT.

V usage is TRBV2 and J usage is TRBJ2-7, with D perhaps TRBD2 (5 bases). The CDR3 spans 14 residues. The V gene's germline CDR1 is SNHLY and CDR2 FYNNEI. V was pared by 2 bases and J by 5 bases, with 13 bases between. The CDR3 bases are TGTGCCAGCAGTGAAACCCCGGGGTTCAACGAGCAGTACTTC. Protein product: CASSETPGFNEQYF.

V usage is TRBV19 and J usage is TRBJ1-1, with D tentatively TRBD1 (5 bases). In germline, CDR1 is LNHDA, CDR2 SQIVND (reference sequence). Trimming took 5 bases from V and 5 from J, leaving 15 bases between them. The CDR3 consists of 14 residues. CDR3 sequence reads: CASSFGGMRTEAFF. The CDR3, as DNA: TGTGCCAGTAGTTTTGGGGGGATGAGGACTGAAGCTTTCTTT.

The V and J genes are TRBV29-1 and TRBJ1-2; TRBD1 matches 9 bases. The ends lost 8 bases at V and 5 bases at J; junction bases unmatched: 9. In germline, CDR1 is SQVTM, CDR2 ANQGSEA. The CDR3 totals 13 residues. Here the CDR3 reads CSTSRQGVYGYTF. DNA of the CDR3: TGCAGCACCTCCCGACAGGGGGTGTATGGCTACACCTTC.

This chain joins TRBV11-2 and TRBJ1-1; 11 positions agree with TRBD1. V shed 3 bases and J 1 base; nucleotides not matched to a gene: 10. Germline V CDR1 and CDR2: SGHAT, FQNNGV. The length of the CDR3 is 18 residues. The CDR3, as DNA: TGTGCCAGCAGCTTTATAGGCGGACAGGGGGCGAGGAACACTGAAGCTTTCTTT. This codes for CASSFIGGQGARNTEAFF.

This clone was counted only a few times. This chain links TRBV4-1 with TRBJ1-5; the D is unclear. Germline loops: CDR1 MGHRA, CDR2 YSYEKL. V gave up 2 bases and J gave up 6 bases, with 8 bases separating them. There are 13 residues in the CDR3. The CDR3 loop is CASSQWGGQPQHF. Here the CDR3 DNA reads TGCGCCAGCAGCCAATGGGGAGGTCAGCCCCAGCATTTT.

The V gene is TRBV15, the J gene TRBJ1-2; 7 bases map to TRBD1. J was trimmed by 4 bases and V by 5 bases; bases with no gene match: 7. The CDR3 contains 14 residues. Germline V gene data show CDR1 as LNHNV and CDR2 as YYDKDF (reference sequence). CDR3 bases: TGTGCCACCAGCGGCGACAGGGACGGCTATGGCTACACCTTC. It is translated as CATSGDRDGYGYTF.

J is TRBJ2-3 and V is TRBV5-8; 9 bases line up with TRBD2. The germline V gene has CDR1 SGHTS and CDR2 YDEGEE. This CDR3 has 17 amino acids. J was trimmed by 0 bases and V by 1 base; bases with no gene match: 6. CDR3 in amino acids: CASSLYQRGASTDTQYF. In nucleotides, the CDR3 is TGTGCCAGCAGCTTGTATCAGCGGGGGGCTAGCACAGATACGCAGTATTTT. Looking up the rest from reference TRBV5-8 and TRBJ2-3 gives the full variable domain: EAGVTQSPTHLIKTRGQQATLRCSPISGHTSVYWYQQALGLGLQFLLWYDEGEERNRGNFPPRFSGRQFPNYSSELNVNALELEDSALYLCASSLYQRGASTDTQYFGPGTRLTVL.

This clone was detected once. CDR3 residues: CASSLVSGGTGELFF. CDR3 nucleotides: TGTGCCAGCAGCTTAGTCAGCGGGGGCACCGGGGAGCTGTTTTTT. The genes are TRBV11-3 and TRBJ2-2, with TRBD2 matching 8 bases. The V and J ends lost 1 base and 4 bases, in that order; junction bases with no gene match: 2. Germline CDR1 reads SGHNT; CDR2 reads YENEEA. The CDR3 loop spans 15 amino acids.

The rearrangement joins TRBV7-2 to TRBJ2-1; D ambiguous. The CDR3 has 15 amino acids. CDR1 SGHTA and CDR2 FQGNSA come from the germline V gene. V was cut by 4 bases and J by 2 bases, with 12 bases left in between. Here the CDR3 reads CASSYAGTAYNEQFF. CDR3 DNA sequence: TGTGCCAGCAGCTATGCTGGTACAGCCTACAATGAGCAGTTCTTC.

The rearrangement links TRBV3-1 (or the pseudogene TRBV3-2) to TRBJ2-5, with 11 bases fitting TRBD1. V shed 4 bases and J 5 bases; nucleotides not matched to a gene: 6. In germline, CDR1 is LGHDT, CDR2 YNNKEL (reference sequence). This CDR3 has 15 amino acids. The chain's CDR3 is CASSLRTGGLETQYF. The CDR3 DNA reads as TGTGCCAGCAGCCTGAGGACAGGGGGCTTGGAGACCCAGTACTTC.

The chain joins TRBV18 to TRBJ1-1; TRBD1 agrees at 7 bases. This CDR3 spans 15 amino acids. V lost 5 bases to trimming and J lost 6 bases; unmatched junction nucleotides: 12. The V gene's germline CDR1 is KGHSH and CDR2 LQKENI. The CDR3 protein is CASSSLTGMSAEAFF. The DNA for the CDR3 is TGTGCCAGCTCATCCCTGACAGGGATGAGTGCTGAAGCTTTCTTT.

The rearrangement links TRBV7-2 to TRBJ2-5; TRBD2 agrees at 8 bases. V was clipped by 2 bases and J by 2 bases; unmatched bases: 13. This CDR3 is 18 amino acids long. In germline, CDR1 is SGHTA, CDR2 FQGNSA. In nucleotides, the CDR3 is TGTGCCAGCAGCTTAAACTCCCCTGGCGGGGGGAATCAAGAGACCCAGTACTTC. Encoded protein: CASSLNSPGGGNQETQYF.

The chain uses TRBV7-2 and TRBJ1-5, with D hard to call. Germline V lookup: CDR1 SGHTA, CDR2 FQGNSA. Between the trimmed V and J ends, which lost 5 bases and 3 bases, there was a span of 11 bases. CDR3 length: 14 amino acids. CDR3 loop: CASSADTYNQPQHF. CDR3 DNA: TGTGCCAGCAGCGCCGACACTTACAATCAGCCCCAGCATTTT.

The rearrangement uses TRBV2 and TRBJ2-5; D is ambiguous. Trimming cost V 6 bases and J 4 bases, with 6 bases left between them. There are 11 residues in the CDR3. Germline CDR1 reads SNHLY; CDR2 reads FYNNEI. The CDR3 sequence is CASSRGETQYF. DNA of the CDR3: TGTGCCAGCAGCCGCGGAGAGACCCAGTACTTC.

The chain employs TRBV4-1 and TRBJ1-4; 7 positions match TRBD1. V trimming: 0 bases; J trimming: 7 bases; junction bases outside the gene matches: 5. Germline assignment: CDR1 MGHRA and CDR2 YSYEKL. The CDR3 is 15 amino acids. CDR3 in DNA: TGCGCCAGCAGCCAAGAAGGGGGCAGAGGTGAAAAACTGTTTTTT. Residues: CASSQEGGRGEKLFF.

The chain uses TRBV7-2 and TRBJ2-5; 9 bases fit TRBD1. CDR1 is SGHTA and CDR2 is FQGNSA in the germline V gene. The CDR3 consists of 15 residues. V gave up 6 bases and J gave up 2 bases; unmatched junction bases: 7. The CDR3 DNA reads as TGTGCCAGCAGTCGGGGACAGGGAAAACAAGAGACCCAGTACTTC. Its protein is CASSRGQGKQETQYF.

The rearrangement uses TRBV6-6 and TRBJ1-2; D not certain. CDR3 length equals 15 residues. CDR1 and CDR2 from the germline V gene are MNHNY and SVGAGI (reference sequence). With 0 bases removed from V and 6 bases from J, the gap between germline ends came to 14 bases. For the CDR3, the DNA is TGTGCCAGCAGTTACTCAGCCAGGATCGTGGATGGCTACACCTTC. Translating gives CASSYSARIVDGYTF.

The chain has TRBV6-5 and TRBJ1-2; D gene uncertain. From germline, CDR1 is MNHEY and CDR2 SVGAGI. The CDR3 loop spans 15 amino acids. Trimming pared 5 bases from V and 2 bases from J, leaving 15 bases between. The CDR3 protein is CASSLLGAGNYGYTF. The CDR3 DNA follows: TGTGCCAGCAGTCTGTTGGGTGCGGGGAACTATGGCTACACCTTC.

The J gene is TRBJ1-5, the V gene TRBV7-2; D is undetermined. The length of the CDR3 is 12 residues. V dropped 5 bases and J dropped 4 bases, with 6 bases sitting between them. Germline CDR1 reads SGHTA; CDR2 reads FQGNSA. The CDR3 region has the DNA TGTGCCAGCAGCCCGGGGAATCAGCCCCAGCATTTT. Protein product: CASSPGNQPQHF.

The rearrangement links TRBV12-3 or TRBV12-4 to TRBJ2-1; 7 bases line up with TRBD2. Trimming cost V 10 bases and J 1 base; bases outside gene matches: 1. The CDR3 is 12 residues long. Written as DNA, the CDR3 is TGTGCCACCGGGGGGTCCTACAATGAGCAGTTCTTC. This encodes CATGGSYNEQFF.

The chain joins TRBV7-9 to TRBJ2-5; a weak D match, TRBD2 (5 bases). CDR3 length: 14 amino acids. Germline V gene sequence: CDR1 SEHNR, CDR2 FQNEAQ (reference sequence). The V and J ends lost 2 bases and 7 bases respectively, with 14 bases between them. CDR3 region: CASSLIVGGGTQYF. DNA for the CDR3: TGTGCCAGCAGCTTAATAGTTGGTGGAGGGACCCAGTACTTC.

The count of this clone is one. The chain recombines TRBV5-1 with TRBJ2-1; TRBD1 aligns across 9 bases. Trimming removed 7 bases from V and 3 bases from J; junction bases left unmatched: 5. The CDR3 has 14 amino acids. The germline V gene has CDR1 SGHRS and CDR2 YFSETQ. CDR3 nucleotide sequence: TGCGCCAGCCGTGGACAGGGGAACTACAATGAGCAGTTCTTC. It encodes CASRGQGNYNEQFF.

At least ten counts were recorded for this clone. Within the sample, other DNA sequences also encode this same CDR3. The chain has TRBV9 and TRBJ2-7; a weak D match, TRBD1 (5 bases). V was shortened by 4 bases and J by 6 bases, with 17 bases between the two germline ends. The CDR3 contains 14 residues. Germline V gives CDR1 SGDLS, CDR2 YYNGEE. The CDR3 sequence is CASSPTGQGGEQYF. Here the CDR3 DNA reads TGTGCCAGCAGCCCTACTGGGCAGGGTGGCGAGCAGTACTTC.

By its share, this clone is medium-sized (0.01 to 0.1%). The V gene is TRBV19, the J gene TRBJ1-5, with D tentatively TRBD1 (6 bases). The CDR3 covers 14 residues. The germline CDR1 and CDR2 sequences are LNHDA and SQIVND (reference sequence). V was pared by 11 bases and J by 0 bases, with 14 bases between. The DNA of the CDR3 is TGTGCCGCGAGGACAGCTAATAGCAATCAGCCCCAGCATTTT. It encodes CAARTANSNQPQHF.

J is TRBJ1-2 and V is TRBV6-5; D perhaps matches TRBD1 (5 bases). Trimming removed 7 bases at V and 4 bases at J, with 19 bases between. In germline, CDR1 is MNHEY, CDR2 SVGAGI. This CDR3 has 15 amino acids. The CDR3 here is CASTPPGGQGYGYTF. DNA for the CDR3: TGTGCCAGCACCCCACCGGGAGGGCAGGGCTATGGCTACACCTTC.